The clone carrying this T cell receptor (beta chain) was detected a few times. Repertoires were generated with immunoSEQ multiplex PCR, while TCRdb's copy carries only in-frame clones and drops some. The table includes some 220,000 clones, approximately 81% detected once. The data belong to a study of blood T cell repertoires in COVID-19. The CDR3 is 12 residues long. Germline-derived CDR1 and CDR2 are SNHLY and FYNNEI. V lost 7 bases and J 4 bases, leaving 10 bases between the germline ends. Sequenced: peripheral blood. The chain is built from TRBV2 and TRBJ1-1, with D unresolved. The TCR was taken from a man aged 50 to 59 who had recovered from COVID-19. The CDR3 bases are TGTGCCAGCAATCGGGTGTCCACTGAAGCTTTCTTT. Protein product: CASNRVSTEAFF.